The rows below give T cell receptor beta chains drawn from one sample of a study of OX40 agonist ivuxolimab in advanced cancers. Generated by immunoSEQ multiplex PCR, the TCRdb table keeps only in-frame clones and is missing some. The sample includes approximately 82,000 clones, about 89% seen only once; the top ten take more than 0.5%. Source: CD4+ or CD8+ T cells sorted from blood, taken in a trial of the OX40 agonist ivuxolimab. The receptors were sampled from an adult with an advanced solid tumor such as melanoma, head and neck, liver or kidney cancer. Each CDR3 is given with its conserved first and last residue. A D gene is named only where the DNA matches it firmly. Where a row states a size, it is once, few, many or the class of an expanded clone; other rows omit it.

v_call,clone_size,d_call,j_call,cdr3_aa,cdr3_nt
TRBV6-5,NA,NA,TRBJ1-5,CASSYSKGSNQPQHF,TGTGCCAGCAGTTACTCGAAGGGGAGCAATCAGCCCCAGCATTTT
TRBV20-1,NA,NA,TRBJ2-5,CSARVGETQYF,TGCAGTGCTAGAGTCGGAGAGACCCAGTACTTC
TRBV18,NA,NA,TRBJ1-2,CASSPTVYSQGYTF,TGTGCCAGCTCACCAACAGTCTACTCTCAGGGCTACACCTTC
TRBV30,once,NA,TRBJ1-3,CAWSTGTGNTIYF,TGTGCCTGGAGTACAGGGACCGGAAACACCATATATTTT
TRBV6-5,NA,TRBD1,TRBJ2-1,CASRTGGGNEQFF,TGTGCCAGCAGGACAGGGGGGGGGAATGAGCAGTTCTTC
TRBV6-1,NA,NA,TRBJ1-2,CASRLQFGGYGYTF,TGTGCCAGCAGGCTACAATTCGGGGGCTATGGCTACACCTTC
TRBV5-5,NA,NA,TRBJ2-4,CASSLDPGLAKNIQYF,TGTGCCAGCAGCTTGGATCCGGGGTTAGCCAAAAACATTCAGTACTTC
TRBV7-2,NA,NA,TRBJ2-2,CASGGHSTGELFF,TGTGCCAGCGGGGGGCACTCCACCGGGGAGCTGTTTTTT
TRBV10-2,once,TRBD2,TRBJ2-5,CASHGGGTQETQYF,TGCGCCTCCCACGGGGGGGGCACTCAAGAGACCCAGTACTTC
TRBV18,NA,NA,TRBJ2-7,CASSPRLTDEQYF,TGTGCCAGCTCACCACGACTGACGGACGAGCAGTACTTC
TRBV6-4,NA,NA,TRBJ2-1,CASSDSRTVLTEQFF,TGTGCCAGCAGTGACTCTAGGACTGTGCTTACGGAGCAGTTCTTC
TRBV5-1,NA,NA,TRBJ1-1,CASSLALSSGGSVEAFF,TGCGCCAGCAGCTTGGCCTTGTCGTCCGGTGGGAGTGTCGAAGCTTTCTTT
TRBV19,once,NA,TRBJ2-2,CASSIVSMTGELFF,TGTGCCAGTAGTATAGTATCGATGACCGGGGAGCTGTTTTTT
TRBV6-6,NA,NA,TRBJ2-7,CASSYDRVSSYEQYF,TGTGCCAGCAGTTACGATCGGGTAAGCTCCTACGAGCAGTACTTC
TRBV6-6,NA,NA,TRBJ1-5,CASSSQGKGNQPQHF,TGTGCCAGCAGTTCACAGGGAAAGGGGAATCAGCCCCAGCATTTT
TRBV21-1,NA,NA,TRBJ1-3,CASSKARERTGNTIYF,TGTGCCAGCAGCAAAGCAAGAGAGAGAACGGGAAACACCATATATTTT
TRBV7-9,NA,TRBD1,TRBJ2-3,CASSLNRGLVTDTQYF,TGTGCCAGCAGCTTGAACAGGGGTTTGGTCACAGATACGCAGTATTTT
TRBV5-4,NA,TRBD2,TRBJ2-2,CASSPSGMNTGELFF,TGTGCCAGCAGCCCTAGCGGGATGAACACCGGGGAGCTGTTTTTT
TRBV29-1,NA,NA,TRBJ1-5,CSVVFGGNQPQHF,TGCAGCGTTGTCTTCGGGGGCAATCAGCCCCAGCATTTT
TRBV25-1,NA,NA,TRBJ2-7,CASRGWAGTSYEQYF,TGTGCCAGCAGGGGCTGGGCGGGGACCTCCTACGAGCAGTACTTC
TRBV6-1,NA,TRBD2,TRBJ2-3,CASSQAGGPDTQYF,TGTGCCAGCAGCCAAGCGGGAGGCCCAGATACGCAGTATTTT
TRBV29-1,NA,TRBD2,TRBJ2-5,CSVEPGLGETQYF,TGCAGCGTGGAACCGGGACTAGGAGAGACCCAGTACTTC
TRBV7-2,NA,TRBD2,TRBJ2-1,CASSLTGGGSYNEQFF,TGTGCCAGCAGCTTAACAGGCGGGGGAAGCTACAATGAGCAGTTCTTC
TRBV12-2,NA,NA,TRBJ2-7,CASRPDRPGTQSSYEQYF,TGTGCAAGTCGCCCTGACAGACCCGGGACCCAGAGCTCCTACGAGCAGTACTTC
TRBV11-2,NA,TRBD1,TRBJ1-2,CASSPGQGAVYTF,TGTGCCAGCAGCCCCGGACAGGGGGCTGTATACACCTTC
TRBV10-2,NA,TRBD2,TRBJ2-3,CASMRLASTDTQYF,TGCGCCAGCATGAGACTAGCTAGCACAGATACGCAGTATTTT
TRBV6-6,NA,NA,TRBJ2-1,CASSYKGDAYNEQFF,TGTGCCAGCAGTTACAAAGGGGACGCCTACAATGAGCAGTTCTTC
TRBV6-5,NA,NA,TRBJ1-1,CASRGTHRENTEAFF,TGTGCCAGCAGGGGGACTCACAGGGAGAACACTGAAGCTTTCTTT
TRBV6-6,NA,NA,TRBJ1-6,CASSYNPYNSPLHF,TGTGCCAGCAGTTACAACCCCTATAATTCACCCCTCCACTTT
TRBV7-9,few,NA,TRBJ1-1,CASSLVGRVEAFF,TGTGCCAGCAGCTTAGTAGGGCGGGTTGAAGCTTTCTTT
TRBV12-5,NA,NA,TRBJ1-3,CASSRGGLGGNTIYF,TGTGCTAGTTCCCGGGGGGGGCTGGGAGGAAACACCATATATTTT
TRBV27,NA,TRBD1,TRBJ1-5,CASSRQGHNQPQHF,TGTGCCAGCTCGAGACAGGGCCACAATCAGCCCCAGCATTTT
TRBV2,NA,NA,TRBJ1-5,CASRSQSGSNQPQHF,TGTGCCAGCAGATCGCAGTCAGGGAGCAATCAGCCCCAGCATTTT
TRBV20-1,NA,NA,TRBJ2-1,CSARGTEQFF,TGCAGTGCTAGGGGCACTGAGCAGTTCTTC
TRBV6-6,once,NA,TRBJ1-2,CASNRVSSYGYTF,TGTGCCAGTAACAGGGTTTCTTCCTATGGCTACACCTTC
TRBV19,few,NA,TRBJ2-1,CASRQLSRRSYNEQFF,TGTGCCAGTAGGCAACTTTCGCGACGCTCCTACAATGAGCAGTTCTTC
TRBV10-2,NA,NA,TRBJ2-4,CASSPTQNIQYF,TGCGCCAGTTCTCCGACCCAAAACATTCAGTACTTC
TRBV5-1,NA,NA,TRBJ2-3,CASSLSATDTQYF,TGCGCCAGCAGCTTATCGGCGACAGATACGCAGTATTTT
TRBV7-2,NA,TRBD1,TRBJ2-7,CASSRDRPLVTYEQYF,TGTGCCAGCAGCCGGGACAGGCCCCTTGTTACCTACGAGCAGTACTTC
TRBV30,NA,NA,TRBJ1-1,CAWSYRQEPAEAFF,TGTGCCTGGAGTTACCGACAGGAACCCGCTGAAGCTTTCTTT
TRBV27,once,NA,TRBJ2-3,CASSLPDREADTQYF,TGTGCCAGCAGTTTACCCGACAGGGAGGCAGATACGCAGTATTTT
TRBV2,NA,TRBD1,TRBJ2-3,CASSRDRATDTQYF,TGTGCCAGCAGTCGGGACAGGGCTACGGATACGCAGTATTTT
TRBV2,NA,NA,TRBJ1-6,CASSDRGMPPLHF,TGTGCCAGCAGTGACAGGGGAATGCCACCCCTCCACTTT
TRBV27,NA,NA,TRBJ2-3,CASSQGVLGTDTQYF,TGTGCCAGCAGTCAAGGGGTTCTGGGCACAGATACGCAGTATTTT
TRBV11-2,NA,NA,TRBJ1-2,CASSRRQLDYGYTF,TGTGCCAGCAGTCGAAGACAGTTGGACTATGGCTACACCTTC